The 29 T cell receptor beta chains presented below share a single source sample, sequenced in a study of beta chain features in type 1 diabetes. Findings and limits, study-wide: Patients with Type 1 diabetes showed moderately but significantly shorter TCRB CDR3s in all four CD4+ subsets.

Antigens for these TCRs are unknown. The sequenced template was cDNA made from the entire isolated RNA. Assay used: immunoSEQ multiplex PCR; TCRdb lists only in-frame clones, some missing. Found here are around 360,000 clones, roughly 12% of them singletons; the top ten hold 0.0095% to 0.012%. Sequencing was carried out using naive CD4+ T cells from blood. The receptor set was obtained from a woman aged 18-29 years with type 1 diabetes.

The CDR3 nucleotides read TGTGCCAGCAGCTTAGGCGTCCAGGGAGAGCAGTACTTC. Translating it yields CASSLGVQGEQYF. The chain links TRBV7-6 to TRBJ2-7; D possibly corresponds to TRBD1 (5 bases). Germline CDR1 and CDR2: SGHVS and FNYEAQ. V lost 1 base and J 7 bases, leaving 11 bases between the germline ends. The CDR3 has 13 residues.

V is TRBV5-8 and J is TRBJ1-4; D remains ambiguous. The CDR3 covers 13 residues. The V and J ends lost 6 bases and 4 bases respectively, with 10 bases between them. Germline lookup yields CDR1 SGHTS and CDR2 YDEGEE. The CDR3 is CASTAGFNEKLFF. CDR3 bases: TGTGCCAGCACCGCGGGCTTTAATGAAAAACTGTTTTTT. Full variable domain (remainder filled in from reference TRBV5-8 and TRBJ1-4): EAGVTQSPTHLIKTRGQQATLRCSPISGHTSVYWYQQALGLGLQFLLWYDEGEERNRGNFPPRFSGRQFPNYSSELNVNALELEDSALYLCASTAGFNEKLFFGSGTQLSVL.

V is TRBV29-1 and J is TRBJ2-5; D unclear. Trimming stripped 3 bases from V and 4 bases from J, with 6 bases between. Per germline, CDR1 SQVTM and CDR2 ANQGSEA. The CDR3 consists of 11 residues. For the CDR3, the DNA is TGCAGCGTTGACAAGCTAGAGACCCAGTACTTC. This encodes CSVDKLETQYF.

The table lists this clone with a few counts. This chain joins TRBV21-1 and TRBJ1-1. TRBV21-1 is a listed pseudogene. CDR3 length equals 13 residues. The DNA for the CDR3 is TGTGCCAGCACCCCCCTGAGGAACACTGAAGCTTTCTTT. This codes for CASTPLRNTEAFF.

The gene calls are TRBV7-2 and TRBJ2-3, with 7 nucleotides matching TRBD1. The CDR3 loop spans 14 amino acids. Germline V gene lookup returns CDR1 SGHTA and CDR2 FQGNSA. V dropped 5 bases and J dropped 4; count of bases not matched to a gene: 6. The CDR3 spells CASSPGDRSDTQYF. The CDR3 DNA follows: TGTGCCAGCAGCCCAGGGGACAGATCAGATACGCAGTATTTT.

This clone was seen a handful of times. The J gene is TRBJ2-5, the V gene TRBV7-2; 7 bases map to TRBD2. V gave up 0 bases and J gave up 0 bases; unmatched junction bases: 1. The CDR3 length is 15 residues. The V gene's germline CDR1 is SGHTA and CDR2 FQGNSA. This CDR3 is CASSLARGYQETQYF. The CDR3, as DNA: TGTGCCAGCAGCTTAGCGCGGGGGTACCAAGAGACCCAGTACTTC.

CDR3 bases: TGTGCCAGCAGCTGGGGGACAGGGGGCACAGATACGCAGTATTTT. This codes for CASSWGTGGTDTQYF. The chain is built from TRBV7-8 and TRBJ2-3; 10 bases agree with TRBD1. Germline CDR1 is SGHVS and CDR2 is FQNEAQ. Germline trimming cut 4 bases from V and 1 base from J; bases unmatched to any gene: 2. The CDR3 runs to 15 residues.

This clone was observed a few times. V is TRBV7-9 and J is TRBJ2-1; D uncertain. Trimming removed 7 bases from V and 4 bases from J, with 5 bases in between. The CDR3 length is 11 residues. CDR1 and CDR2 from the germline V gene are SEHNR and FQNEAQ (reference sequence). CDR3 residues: CASTPYNEQFF. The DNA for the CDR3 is TGTGCCAGCACCCCTTACAATGAGCAGTTCTTC.

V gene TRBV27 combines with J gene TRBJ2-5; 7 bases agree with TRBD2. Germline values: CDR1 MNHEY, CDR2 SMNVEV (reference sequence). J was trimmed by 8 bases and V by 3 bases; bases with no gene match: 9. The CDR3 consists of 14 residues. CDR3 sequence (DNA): TGTGCCAGCAGTTTCCACGGGGGGAGTGAAACCCAGTACTTC. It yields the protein CASSFHGGSETQYF.

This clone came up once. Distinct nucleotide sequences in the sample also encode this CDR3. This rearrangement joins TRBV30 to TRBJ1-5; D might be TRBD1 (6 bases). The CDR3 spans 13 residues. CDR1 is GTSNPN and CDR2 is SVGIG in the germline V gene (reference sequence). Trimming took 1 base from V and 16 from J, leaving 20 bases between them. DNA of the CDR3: TGTGCCTGGAGTGGCTCACCACAGGGCAGCCAACATTTT. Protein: CAWSGSPQGSQHF.

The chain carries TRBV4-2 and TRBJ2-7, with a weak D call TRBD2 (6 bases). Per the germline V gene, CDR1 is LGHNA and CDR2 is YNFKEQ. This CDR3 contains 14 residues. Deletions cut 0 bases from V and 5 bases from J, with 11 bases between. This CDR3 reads CASSQDLGGDEQYF. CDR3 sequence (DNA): TGTGCCAGCAGCCAAGATCTTGGAGGGGACGAGCAGTACTTC.

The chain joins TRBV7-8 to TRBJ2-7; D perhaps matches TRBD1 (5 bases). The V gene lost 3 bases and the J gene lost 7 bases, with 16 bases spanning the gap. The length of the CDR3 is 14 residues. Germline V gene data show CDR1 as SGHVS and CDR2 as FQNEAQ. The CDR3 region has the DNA TGTGCCAGCAGCTTCTCCGGGCAGGGCATTGAGCAGTACTTC. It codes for CASSFSGQGIEQYF.

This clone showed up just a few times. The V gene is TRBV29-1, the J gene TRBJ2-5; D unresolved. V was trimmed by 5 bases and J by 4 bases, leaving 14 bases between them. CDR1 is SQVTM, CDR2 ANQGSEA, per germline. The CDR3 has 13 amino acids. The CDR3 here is CSVSPRFLETQYF. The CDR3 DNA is TGCAGCGTTTCTCCCCGGTTCTTAGAGACCCAGTACTTC.

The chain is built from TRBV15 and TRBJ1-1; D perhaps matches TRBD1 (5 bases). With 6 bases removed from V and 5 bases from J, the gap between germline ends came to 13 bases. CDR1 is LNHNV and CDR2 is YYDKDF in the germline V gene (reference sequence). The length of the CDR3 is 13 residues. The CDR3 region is CATSPLGGTEAFF. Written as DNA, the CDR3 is TGTGCCACCAGTCCTCTGGGGGGGACTGAAGCTTTCTTT.

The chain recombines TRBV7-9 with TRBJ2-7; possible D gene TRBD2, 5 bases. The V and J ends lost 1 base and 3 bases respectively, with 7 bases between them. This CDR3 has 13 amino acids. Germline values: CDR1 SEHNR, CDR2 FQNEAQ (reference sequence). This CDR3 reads CASSLVAGYEQYF. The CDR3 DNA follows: TGTGCCAGCAGCTTAGTGGCGGGCTACGAGCAGTACTTC.

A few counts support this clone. Here the CDR3 reads CASSPQQGANTEAFF. The CDR3 coding sequence is TGTGCCAGCAGCCCTCAGCAGGGGGCGAACACTGAAGCTTTCTTT. The V and J genes are TRBV13 and TRBJ1-1; 8 bases are a match to TRBD1. The germline V gene has CDR1 PRHDT and CDR2 FYEKMQ (reference sequence). This CDR3 comprises 15 residues. Trimming cost V 5 bases and J 1 base; bases outside gene matches: 6.

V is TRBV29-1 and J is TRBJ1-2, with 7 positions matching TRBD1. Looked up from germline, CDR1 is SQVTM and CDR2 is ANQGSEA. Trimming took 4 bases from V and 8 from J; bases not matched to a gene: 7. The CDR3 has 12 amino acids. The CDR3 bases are TGCAGCGTTGGGGAACAGGGGTCGGGCTACACCTTC. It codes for CSVGEQGSGYTF.

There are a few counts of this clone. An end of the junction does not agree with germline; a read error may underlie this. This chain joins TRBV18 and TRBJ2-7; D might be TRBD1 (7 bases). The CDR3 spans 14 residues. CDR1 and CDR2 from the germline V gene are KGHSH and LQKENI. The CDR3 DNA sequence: TGTGCCAGCTCACCCCAGGGGGACTCCCACGAGCAGTACTTC. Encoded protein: CASSPQGDSHEQYF.

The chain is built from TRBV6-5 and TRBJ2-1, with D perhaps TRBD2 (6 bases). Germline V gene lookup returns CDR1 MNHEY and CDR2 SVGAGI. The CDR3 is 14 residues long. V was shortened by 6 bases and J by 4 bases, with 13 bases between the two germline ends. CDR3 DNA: TGTGCCAGCAGCTCCGGGACTGGTTACAATGAGCAGTTCTTC. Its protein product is CASSSGTGYNEQFF.

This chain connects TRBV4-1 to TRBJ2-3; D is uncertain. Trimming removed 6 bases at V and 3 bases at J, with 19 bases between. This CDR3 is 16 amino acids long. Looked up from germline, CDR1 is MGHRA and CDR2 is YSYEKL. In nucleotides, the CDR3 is TGCGCCAGCAGTCAGATCATCAGGCGATCAACAGATACGCAGTATTTT. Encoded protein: CASSQIIRRSTDTQYF.

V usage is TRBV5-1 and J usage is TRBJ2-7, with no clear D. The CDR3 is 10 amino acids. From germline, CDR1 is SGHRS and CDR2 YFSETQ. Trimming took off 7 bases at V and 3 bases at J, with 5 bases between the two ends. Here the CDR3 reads CASPVYEQYF. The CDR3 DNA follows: TGCGCCAGCCCCGTCTACGAGCAGTACTTC.

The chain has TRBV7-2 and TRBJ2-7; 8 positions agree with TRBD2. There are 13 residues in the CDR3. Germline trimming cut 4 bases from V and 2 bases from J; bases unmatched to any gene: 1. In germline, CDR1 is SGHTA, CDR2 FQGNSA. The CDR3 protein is CASSSLAAYEQYF. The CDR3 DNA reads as TGTGCCAGCAGCTCACTAGCGGCCTACGAGCAGTACTTC.

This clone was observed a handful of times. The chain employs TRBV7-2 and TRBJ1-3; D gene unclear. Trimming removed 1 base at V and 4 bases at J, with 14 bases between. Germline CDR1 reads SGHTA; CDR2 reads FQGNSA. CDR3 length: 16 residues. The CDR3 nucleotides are TGTGCCAGCAGCTTAGTCCTCGGGGTCGGAGGAAACACCATATATTTT. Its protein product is CASSLVLGVGGNTIYF.

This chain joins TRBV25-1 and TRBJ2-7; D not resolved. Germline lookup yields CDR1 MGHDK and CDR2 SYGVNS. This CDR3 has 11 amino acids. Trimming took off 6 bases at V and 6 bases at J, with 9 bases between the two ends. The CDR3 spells CASRVYGEQYF. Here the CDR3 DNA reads TGTGCCAGCAGGGTATACGGCGAGCAGTACTTC.

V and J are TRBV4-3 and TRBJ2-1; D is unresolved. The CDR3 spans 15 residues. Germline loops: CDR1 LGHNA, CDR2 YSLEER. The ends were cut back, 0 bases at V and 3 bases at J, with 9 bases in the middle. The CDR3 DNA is TGCGCCAGCAGCCAAGACATTTACTACTACAATGAGCAGTTCTTC. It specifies CASSQDIYYYNEQFF.

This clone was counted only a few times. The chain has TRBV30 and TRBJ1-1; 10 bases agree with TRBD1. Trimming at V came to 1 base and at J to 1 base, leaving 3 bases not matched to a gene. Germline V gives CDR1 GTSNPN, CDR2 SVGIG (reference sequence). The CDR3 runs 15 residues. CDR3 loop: CAWSADRGQNTEAFF. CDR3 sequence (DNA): TGTGCCTGGAGTGCCGACAGGGGGCAGAACACTGAAGCTTTCTTT.

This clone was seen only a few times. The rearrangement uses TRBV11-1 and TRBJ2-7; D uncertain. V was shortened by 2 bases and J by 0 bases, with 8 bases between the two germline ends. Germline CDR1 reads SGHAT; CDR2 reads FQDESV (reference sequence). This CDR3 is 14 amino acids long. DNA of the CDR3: TGTGCCAGCAGCTTACTTCCTCTCTCCTACGAGCAGTACTTC. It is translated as CASSLLPLSYEQYF.

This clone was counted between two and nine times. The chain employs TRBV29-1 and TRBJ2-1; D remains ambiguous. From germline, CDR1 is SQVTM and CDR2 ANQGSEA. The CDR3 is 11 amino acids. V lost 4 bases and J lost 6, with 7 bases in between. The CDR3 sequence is CSVGAVNEQFF. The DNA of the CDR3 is TGCAGCGTTGGGGCAGTCAATGAGCAGTTCTTC.

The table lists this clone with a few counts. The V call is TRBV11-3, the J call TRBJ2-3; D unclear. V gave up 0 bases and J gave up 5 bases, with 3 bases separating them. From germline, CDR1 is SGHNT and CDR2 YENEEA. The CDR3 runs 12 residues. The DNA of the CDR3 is TGTGCCAGCAGCTTAGACCGAGATACGCAGTATTTT. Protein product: CASSLDRDTQYF.